The next 17 T cell receptor beta chains were all read from a single sample in a study of blood T cell repertoires in COVID-19. Sequenced by immunoSEQ multiplex PCR; TCRdb stores in-frame clones only, minus some. The table includes 250,000 to 300,000 clones, about nine tenths detected once. The sequencing input was peripheral blood. These receptors all come from a man in his fifties with acute or convalescent COVID-19.

This chain links TRBV10-1 with TRBJ2-2; the match to TRBD1 covers 7 bases. With V trimmed by 5 bases and J by 2 bases, 2 bases remained unmatched. CDR3 size: 14 residues. CDR1 is WNHNN and CDR2 is SYGVQD in the germline V gene (reference sequence). The CDR3 reads CASSRQGNTGELFF. The CDR3 DNA reads as TGCGCCAGCAGTAGACAGGGTAACACCGGGGAGCTGTTTTTT.

The genes are TRBV10-3 and TRBJ1-1, with D tentatively TRBD1 (5 bases). V shed 0 bases and J shed 3 bases, with 14 bases lying between them. CDR1 is ENHRY and CDR2 is SYGVKD in the germline V gene. The CDR3 runs 16 residues. CDR3 protein: CAISESLGRGYTEAFF. CDR3 DNA: TGTGCCATCAGTGAGTCGCTTGGGCGGGGGTACACTGAAGCTTTCTTT.

The DNA of the CDR3 is TGTGCCAGCAGCTTCGACAGGGGAGCTAATGAAAAACTGTTTTTT. Translating gives CASSFDRGANEKLFF. The rearrangement links TRBV5-6 to TRBJ1-4, with 8 bases that match TRBD1. V shed 2 bases and J 3 bases; nucleotides not matched to a gene: 3. The CDR3 loop spans 15 amino acids. Germline CDR1 SGHDT, CDR2 YYEEEE.

CDR3 amino acids: CASSPREGQRFYGYTF. The CDR3 DNA reads TGTGCCAGCAGCCCCCGTGAGGGACAGCGCTTCTATGGCTACACCTTC. The J gene is TRBJ1-2, the V gene TRBV9, with 7 bases that match TRBD1. The germline gives CDR1 SGDLS, CDR2 YYNGEE. The CDR3 sequence is 16 residues long. V was clipped by 4 bases and J by 4 bases; unmatched bases: 13.

V and J are TRBV2 and TRBJ1-2, with a tentative D call TRBD1 (6 bases). Trimming took 8 bases from V and 7 from J, leaving 17 bases between them. Germline assignment: CDR1 SNHLY and CDR2 FYNNEI. This CDR3 region has 13 residues. CDR3 DNA: TGTGCCAGCGCGGGGTCGGGGGGCTTTGGCTACACCTTC. It encodes CASAGSGGFGYTF. Complete variable domain (other parts from reference TRBV2 and TRBJ1-2): EPEVTQTPSHQVTQMGQEVILRCVPISNHLYFYWYRQILGQKVEFLVSFYNNEISEKSEIFDDQFSVERPDGSNFTLKIRSTKLEDSAMYFCASAGSGGFGYTFGSGTRLTVV.

In nucleotides, the CDR3 is TGTGCCACCAGCAGGGGGGCTAGCGGCGACAATGAGCAGTTCTTC. It translates to CATSRGASGDNEQFF. The chain carries TRBV15 and TRBJ2-1; possibly TRBD2 for D (7 bases). CDR1 is LNHNV, CDR2 YYDKDF, per germline (reference sequence). The CDR3 is 15 residues long. The V and J ends lost 3 bases and 5 bases respectively, with 14 bases between them. The entire variable domain, with the rest obtained from reference TRBV15 and TRBJ2-1, is as follows: DAMVIQNPRYQVTQFGKPVTLSCSQTLNHNVMYWYQQKSSQAPKLLFHYYDKDFNNEADTPDNFQSRRPNTSFCFLDIRSPGLGDTAMYLCATSRGASGDNEQFFGPGTRLTVL.

The rearrangement joins TRBV15 to TRBJ1-1; D call uncertain. This CDR3 region has 13 residues. V lost 5 bases and J lost 1, with 8 bases in between. The V gene's germline CDR1 is LNHNV and CDR2 YYDKDF (reference sequence). CDR3 amino acids: CATSQGENTEAFF. The CDR3 DNA follows: TGTGCCACCAGCCAAGGAGAGAACACTGAAGCTTTCTTT.

The chain has TRBV6-5 and TRBJ1-2; 7 nucleotides align to TRBD1. Germline V gene lookup returns CDR1 MNHEY and CDR2 SVGAGI. The junction had 5 bases not matched to a gene; V was cut back by 5 bases and J by 8 bases. This CDR3 comprises 12 residues. CDR3 residues: CASSTRQGGYTF. Written as DNA, the CDR3 is TGTGCCAGCAGTACCAGACAGGGCGGCTACACCTTC.

This chain uses TRBV3-1 (or the pseudogene TRBV3-2) with TRBJ1-1; 10 bases agree with TRBD1. Germline V gene sequence: CDR1 LGHDT, CDR2 YNNKEL (reference sequence). The CDR3 contains 14 residues. The V segment lost 1 base and the J segment 6 bases; nucleotides outside the gene matches: 2. The CDR3 protein is CASSQAGTGAEAFF. The CDR3 DNA follows: TGTGCCAGCAGCCAAGCCGGGACAGGGGCTGAAGCTTTCTTT.

This clone was recorded at least ten times. The chain is built from TRBV5-6 and TRBJ2-1; TRBD1 aligns across 7 bases. The germline V gene has CDR1 SGHDT and CDR2 YYEEEE. V trimming: 3 bases; J trimming: 5 bases; junction bases outside the gene matches: 14. This CDR3 is 17 amino acids long. The DNA for the CDR3 is TGTGCCAGCAGCTATACCCCGGGACAGAGTTTGCACAATGAGCAGTTCTTC. Protein product: CASSYTPGQSLHNEQFF.

The chain recombines TRBV5-1 with TRBJ2-1; D possibly corresponds to TRBD1 (5 bases). This CDR3 spans 15 amino acids. CDR1 is SGHRS and CDR2 is YFSETQ in the germline V gene. The ends were cut back, 3 bases at V and 2 bases at J, with 12 bases in the middle. The CDR3 DNA is TGCGCCAGCAGCTCCCAGGGTGAGGCCTACAATGAGCAGTTCTTC. This translates into CASSSQGEAYNEQFF.

The chain is built from TRBV3-1 (or the pseudogene TRBV3-2) and TRBJ2-5, with 7 nucleotides matching TRBD2. CDR1 LGHDT and CDR2 YNNKEL come from the germline V gene (reference sequence). The trim removed 1 base at V and 5 bases at J, leaving 7 bases unmatched. CDR3 length equals 15 residues. The CDR3 nucleotides are TGTGCCAGCAGCCAAGGGGGAGCGGGGTTGGAGACCCAGTACTTC. Translation: CASSQGGAGLETQYF.

The chain has TRBV11-2 and TRBJ1-1, with 7 bases that match TRBD1. V shed 3 bases and J 4 bases; nucleotides not matched to a gene: 5. This CDR3 is 14 amino acids long. In germline, CDR1 is SGHAT, CDR2 FQNNGV. The CDR3 region is CASSFRQGGTEAFF. The CDR3 region has the DNA TGTGCCAGCAGCTTCCGACAGGGAGGCACTGAAGCTTTCTTT.

V and J are TRBV14 and TRBJ2-5; D is perhaps TRBD2 (5 bases). The CDR3 is 14 amino acids. Germline V CDR1 and CDR2: SGHDN, FVKESK. The V end was cut by 1 base, the J end by 7 bases, with 13 bases between. As DNA, the CDR3 is TGTGCCAGCAGCCAAGGCGGAAGGGCGGGGACCCAGTACTTC. Amino acids: CASSQGGRAGTQYF.

This sequence joins TRBV12-3 or TRBV12-4 and TRBJ2-1; perhaps TRBD2 as D (6 bases). This CDR3 has 11 residues. The germline V and J ends were trimmed by 8 bases and 10 bases, with 12 bases remaining between them. CDR3: CASEARGEQFF. The CDR3 coding sequence is TGTGCCAGCGAGGCCCGGGGGGAGCAGTTCTTC.

The chain employs TRBV6-5 and TRBJ1-5; no firm D call. V was clipped by 0 bases and J by 0 bases, with 6 bases between them. Germline values: CDR1 MNHEY, CDR2 SVGAGI. The CDR3 runs 15 residues. DNA for the CDR3: TGTGCCAGCAGTTACTCGAGAGATAGCAATCAGCCCCAGCATTTT. Protein sequence: CASSYSRDSNQPQHF.

The gene calls are TRBV4-1 and TRBJ2-1, with 13 bases fitting TRBD2. Germline values: CDR1 MGHRA, CDR2 YSYEKL. V lost 3 bases and J lost 8; bases outside the gene matches: 10. The CDR3 runs 17 residues. In DNA, the CDR3 is TGCGCCAGCAGCCAGCGACTAGCGGGGGGTGATAGGGATGAGCAGTTCTTC. This sequence encodes CASSQRLAGGDRDEQFF.